A single sample gave rise to the 19 T cell receptor beta chains below, sequenced in a study of blood T cell repertoires in COVID-19 (dated by TCRdb to the early 2020s). Libraries were constructed by the immunoSEQ multiplex PCR assay. TCRdb carries this immuneACCESS record with in-frame sequences only. Its versions omit some clonotypes, under half of them owing to an unresolved V gene in the studies checked, with the rest unexplained. Across this sample there are 150,000 to 200,000 clones, with around 85% seen only once. Together, the top ten hold more than 2.5% of the sample. Input material: peripheral blood. The receptors were sampled from a man aged 55 to 70 with acute or convalescent COVID-19.

The genes are TRBV9 and TRBJ2-3, with 7 bases fitting TRBD2. Germline V lookup: CDR1 SGDLS, CDR2 YYNGEE. The CDR3 has 16 amino acids. Germline trimming cut 3 bases from V and 2 bases from J; bases unmatched to any gene: 9. The CDR3 is CASSAWGGGITDTQYF. The DNA for the CDR3 is TGTGCCAGCAGCGCGTGGGGCGGGGGAATCACAGATACGCAGTATTTT.

J is TRBJ2-7 and V is TRBV6-1; 9 bases fit TRBD2. With V trimmed by 3 bases and J by 4 bases, 4 bases remained unmatched. The CDR3 runs 14 residues. Germline V CDR1 and CDR2: MNHNS, SASEGT. The DNA of the CDR3 is TGTGCCAGCAGTGACCGCGGGAGGGGGTACGAGCAGTACTTC. Amino acids: CASSDRGRGYEQYF.

CDR3 in DNA: TGTGCCAGCAGTTACGAAGGGAGAACGAGACGCGGCTACACCTTC. Protein product: CASSYEGRTRRGYTF. The chain combines TRBV6-5 with TRBJ1-2; D gene unclear. V lost 2 bases and J lost 8, with 18 bases in between. CDR1 MNHEY and CDR2 SVGAGI come from the germline V gene. There are 15 residues in the CDR3.

V usage is TRBV7-9 and J usage is TRBJ1-3, with 7 bases fitting TRBD1. Per germline, CDR1 SEHNR and CDR2 FQNEAQ (reference sequence). The V gene end was trimmed by 1 base and the J gene end by 2 bases; junction bases not matched to a gene: 5. The length of the CDR3 is 16 residues. The CDR3, as DNA: TGTGCCAGCAGCTTAGATTTTACAGGGGCTGGAAACACCATATATTTT. Translated, it gives CASSLDFTGAGNTIYF.

CDR3 protein: CASRHSPGPQHF. In DNA form, the CDR3 reads TGTGCCAGCAGACACAGCCCAGGGCCCCAGCATTTT. The chain recombines TRBV28 with TRBJ1-5; no definite D call. Trimming left V 6 bases short and J 9 bases short, with 12 bases between. Germline V lookup: CDR1 MDHEN, CDR2 SYDVKM. The CDR3 runs 12 residues.

This chain joins TRBV28 and TRBJ1-6; 8 bases are shared with TRBD1. The germline V gene has CDR1 MDHEN and CDR2 SYDVKM. The CDR3 runs to 16 residues. The V segment lost 5 bases and the J segment 1 base; nucleotides outside the gene matches: 4. The CDR3 protein is CASSTGGRSYNSPLHF. Written as DNA, the CDR3 is TGTGCCAGCAGTACAGGGGGTAGGTCCTATAATTCACCCCTCCACTTT. Full variable domain (rest looked up from reference TRBV28 and TRBJ1-6): DVKVTQSSRYLVKRTGEKVFLECVQDMDHENMFWYRQDPGLGLRLIYFSYDVKMKEKGDIPEGYSVSREKKERFSLILESASTNQTSMYLCASSTGGRSYNSPLHFGNGTRLTVT.

The chain has TRBV13 and TRBJ2-5, with TRBD1 identical over 8 bases. J was trimmed by 2 bases and V by 6 bases; bases with no gene match: 5. CDR1 is PRHDT and CDR2 is FYEKMQ in the germline V gene (reference sequence). CDR3 length equals 14 residues. CDR3 coding DNA: TGTGCCAGCAGTACCAGGGGGCATCAAGAGACCCAGTACTTC. This codes for CASSTRGHQETQYF. The full variable domain, with the rest looked up from reference TRBV13 and TRBJ2-5, is AAGVIQSPRHLIKEKRETATLKCYPIPRHDTVYWYQQGPGQDPQFLISFYEKMQSDKGSIPDRFSAQQFSDYHSELNMSSLELGDSALYFCASSTRGHQETQYFGPGTRLLVL.

This clone came up many times. V gene TRBV7-2 combines with J gene TRBJ2-1; maybe TRBD2 (6 bases). This CDR3 has 14 amino acids. Germline V CDR1 and CDR2: SGHTA, FQGNSA. With 2 bases removed from V and 4 bases from J, the gap between germline ends came to 9 bases. DNA of the CDR3: TGTGCCAGCAGCTTAAATAGCGGTTACAATGAGCAGTTCTTC. As protein: CASSLNSGYNEQFF. Variable domain in full (rest from reference TRBV7-2 and TRBJ2-1): GAGVSQSPSNKVTEKGKDVELRCDPISGHTALYWYRQSLGQGLEFLIYFQGNSAPDKSGLPSDRFSAERTGGSVSTLTIQRTQQEDSAVYLCASSLNSGYNEQFFGPGTRLTVL.

The rearrangement joins TRBV15 to TRBJ2-7; D is unclear. With 0 bases removed from V and 5 bases from J, the gap between germline ends came to 8 bases. The CDR3 extends over 13 amino acids. Germline V gene sequence: CDR1 LNHNV, CDR2 YYDKDF (reference sequence). The DNA of the CDR3 is TGTGCCACCAGCAGAGAGGCTAGTGACGAGCAGTACTTC. This encodes CATSREASDEQYF.

The chain carries TRBV6-5 and TRBJ1-5; possibly TRBD1 for D (6 bases). V was shortened by 7 bases and J by 0 bases, with 13 bases between the two germline ends. The germline CDR1 and CDR2 sequences are MNHEY and SVGAGI. The CDR3 loop spans 15 amino acids. The CDR3 bases are TGTGCCAGCACAACAGGGTCTCCTAGCAATCAGCCCCAGCATTTT. It specifies CASTTGSPSNQPQHF.

V is TRBV7-9 and J is TRBJ1-3; D uncertain. V was shortened by 4 bases and J by 2 bases, with 6 bases between the two germline ends. The CDR3 covers 13 residues. CDR1 SEHNR and CDR2 FQNEAQ come from the germline V gene (reference sequence). CDR3 in amino acids: CASSSGAGNTIYF. CDR3 DNA sequence: TGTGCCAGCAGCTCCGGGGCTGGAAACACCATATATTTT.

This chain joins TRBV19 and TRBJ2-2, with 7 nucleotides matching TRBD2. The CDR3 extends over 14 amino acids. The J segment lost 5 bases and the V segment lost 4 bases, leaving 4 bases of the junction unmatched. The germline V gene has CDR1 LNHDA and CDR2 SQIVND (reference sequence). CDR3 residues: CASSTLGGTGELFF. CDR3 DNA sequence: TGTGCCAGTAGTACCTTGGGAGGGACCGGGGAGCTGTTTTTT.

The rearrangement uses TRBV7-9 and TRBJ1-5, with D maybe TRBD1 (6 bases). The CDR3 totals 14 residues. Germline CDR1 and CDR2: SEHNR and FQNEAQ (reference sequence). V was clipped by 1 base and J by 7 bases, with 11 bases between them. The CDR3 coding sequence is TGTGCCAGCAGCTTAGACGACAGGTCACAGCCCCAGCATTTT. Protein: CASSLDDRSQPQHF.

J is TRBJ2-7 and V is TRBV3-1 (or the pseudogene TRBV3-2); 7 positions agree with TRBD1. Germline CDR1 LGHDT, CDR2 YNNKEL (reference sequence). The CDR3 spans 15 residues. Trimming cost V 2 bases and J 1 base; bases outside gene matches: 5. This CDR3 reads CASSQSDRVSYEQYF. The CDR3 region has the DNA TGTGCCAGCAGCCAATCAGACAGGGTTTCCTACGAGCAGTACTTC.

The V gene is TRBV28, the J gene TRBJ2-7; 9 nucleotides line up with TRBD1. The CDR3 contains 16 residues. Trimming removed 6 bases from V and 1 base from J; junction bases left unmatched: 10. Per the germline V gene, CDR1 is MDHEN and CDR2 is SYDVKM. CDR3 in amino acids: CASRHGGTGISYEQYF. The CDR3 DNA sequence: TGTGCCAGCAGACATGGGGGGACAGGGATATCCTACGAGCAGTACTTC.

In this sample, this clone turned up once. V gene TRBV19 combines with J gene TRBJ1-2; 8 bases align to TRBD1. The length of the CDR3 is 13 residues. The V gene's germline CDR1 is LNHDA and CDR2 SQIVND (reference sequence). With 6 bases clipped from V and 8 bases from J, the junction kept 8 bases outside the gene matches. The CDR3: CASSRTGFDGYTF. The CDR3 nucleotides read TGTGCCAGTAGCCGGACAGGGTTTGACGGCTACACCTTC.

This chain uses TRBV2 with TRBJ2-7, with TRBD1 identical over 7 bases. The V and J ends lost 8 bases and 2 bases, in that order; junction bases with no gene match: 9. The CDR3 is 14 amino acids. The germline V gene encodes CDR1 SNHLY and CDR2 FYNNEI. CDR3 nucleotides: TGTGCCAGCGGAGCCGGGACAGCTCCCTACGAGCAGTACTTC. Protein sequence: CASGAGTAPYEQYF.

The chain recombines TRBV18 with TRBJ2-2, with TRBD2 matching 14 bases. Germline loops: CDR1 KGHSH, CDR2 LQKENI. The CDR3 is 19 residues long. V shed 4 bases, J shed 1 base, and the junction held 8 bases outside the gene matches. The DNA for the CDR3 is TGTGCCAGCTCACTACTTCCCGGGACTAGCGGGAGGAACACCGGGGAGCTGTTTTTT. This gives the protein CASSLLPGTSGRNTGELFF.

V gene TRBV3-1 (or the pseudogene TRBV3-2) combines with J gene TRBJ1-4, with a possible D match to TRBD1 (5 bases). Germline lookup yields CDR1 LGHDT and CDR2 YNNKEL (reference sequence). There are 15 residues in the CDR3. The V and J ends lost 3 bases and 4 bases respectively, with 12 bases between them. CDR3 sequence reads: CASSHADSFNEKLFF. CDR3 in DNA: TGTGCCAGCAGCCACGCCGACAGTTTTAATGAAAAACTGTTTTTT.